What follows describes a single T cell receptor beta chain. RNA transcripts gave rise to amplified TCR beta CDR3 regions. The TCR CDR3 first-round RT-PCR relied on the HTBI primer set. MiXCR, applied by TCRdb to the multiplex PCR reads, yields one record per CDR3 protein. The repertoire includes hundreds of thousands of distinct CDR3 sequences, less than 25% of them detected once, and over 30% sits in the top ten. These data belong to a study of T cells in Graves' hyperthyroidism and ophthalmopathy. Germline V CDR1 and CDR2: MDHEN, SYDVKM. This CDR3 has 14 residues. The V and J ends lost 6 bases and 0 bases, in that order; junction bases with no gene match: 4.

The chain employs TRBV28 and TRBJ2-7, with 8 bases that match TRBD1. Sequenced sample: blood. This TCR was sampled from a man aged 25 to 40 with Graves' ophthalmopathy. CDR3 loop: CASRGTGFSYEQYF. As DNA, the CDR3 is TGTGCCAGCAGGGGGACAGGCTTCTCCTACGAGCAGTACTTC.